This T cell receptor (beta chain) was observed in a study of blood T cell repertoires in COVID-19. In germline, CDR1 is LNHDA, CDR2 SQIVND (reference sequence). J gave up 2 bases and V 6 bases, and 5 bases lay outside the gene matches. The CDR3 has 15 amino acids. The table lists this clone with many counts. Clones were sequenced by immunoSEQ multiplex PCR, and TCRdb holds only the in-frame ones, with some missing. The data contain fewer than 150,000 clones, approximately 84% of them singletons. This TCR was sampled from a woman aged 50 to 60 who had recovered from COVID-19. The chain joins TRBV19 to TRBJ2-7, with 12 positions matching TRBD1. The source material was peripheral blood. The CDR3 nucleotides read TGTGCCAGTAGCGGGACAGGGGGCGCAACCTACGAGCAGTACTTC. Protein sequence: CASSGTGGATYEQYF.